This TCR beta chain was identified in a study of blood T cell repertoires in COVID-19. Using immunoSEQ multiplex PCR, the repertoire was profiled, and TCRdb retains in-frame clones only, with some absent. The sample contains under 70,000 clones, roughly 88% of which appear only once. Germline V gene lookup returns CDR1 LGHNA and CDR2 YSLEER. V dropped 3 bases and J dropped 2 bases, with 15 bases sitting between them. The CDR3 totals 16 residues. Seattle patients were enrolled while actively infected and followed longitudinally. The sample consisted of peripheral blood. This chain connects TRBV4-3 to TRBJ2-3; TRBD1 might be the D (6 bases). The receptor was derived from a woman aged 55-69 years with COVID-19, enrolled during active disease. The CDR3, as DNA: TGCGCCAGCAGCCAGGGCCTCGGGACACTCACAGATACGCAGTATTTT. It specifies CASSQGLGTLTDTQYF.